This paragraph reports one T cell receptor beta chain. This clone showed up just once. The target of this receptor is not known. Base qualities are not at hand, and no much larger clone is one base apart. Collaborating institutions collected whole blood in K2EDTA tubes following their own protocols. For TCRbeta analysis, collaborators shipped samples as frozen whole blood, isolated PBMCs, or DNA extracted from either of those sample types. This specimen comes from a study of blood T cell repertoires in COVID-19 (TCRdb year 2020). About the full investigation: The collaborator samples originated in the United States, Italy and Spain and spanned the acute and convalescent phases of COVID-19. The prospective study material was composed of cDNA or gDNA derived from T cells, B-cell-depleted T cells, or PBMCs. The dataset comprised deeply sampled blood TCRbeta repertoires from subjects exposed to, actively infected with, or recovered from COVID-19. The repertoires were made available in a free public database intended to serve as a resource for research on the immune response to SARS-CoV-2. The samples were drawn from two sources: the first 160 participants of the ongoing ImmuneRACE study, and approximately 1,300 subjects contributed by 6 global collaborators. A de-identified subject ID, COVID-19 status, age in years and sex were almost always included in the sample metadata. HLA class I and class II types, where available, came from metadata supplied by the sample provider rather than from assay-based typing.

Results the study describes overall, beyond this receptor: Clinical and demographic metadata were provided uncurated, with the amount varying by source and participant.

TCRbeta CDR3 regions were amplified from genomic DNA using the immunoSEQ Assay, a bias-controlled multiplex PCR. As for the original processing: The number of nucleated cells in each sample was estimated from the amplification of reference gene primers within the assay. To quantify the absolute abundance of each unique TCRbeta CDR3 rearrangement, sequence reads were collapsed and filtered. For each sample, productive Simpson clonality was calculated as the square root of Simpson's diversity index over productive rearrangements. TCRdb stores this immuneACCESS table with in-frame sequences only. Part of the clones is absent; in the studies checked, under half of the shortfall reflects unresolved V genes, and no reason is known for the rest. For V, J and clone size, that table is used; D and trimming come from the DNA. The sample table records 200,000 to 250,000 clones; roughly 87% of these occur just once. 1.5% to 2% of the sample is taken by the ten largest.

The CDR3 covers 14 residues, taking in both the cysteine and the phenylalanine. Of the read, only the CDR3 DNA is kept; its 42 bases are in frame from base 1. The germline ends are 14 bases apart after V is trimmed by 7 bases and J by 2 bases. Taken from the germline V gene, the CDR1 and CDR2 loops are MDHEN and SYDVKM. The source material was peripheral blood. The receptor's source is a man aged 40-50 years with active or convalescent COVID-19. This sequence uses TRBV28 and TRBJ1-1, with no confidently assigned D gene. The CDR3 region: CASNPAGYNTEAFF. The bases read TGTGCCAGCAACCCCGCCGGGTATAACACTGAAGCTTTCTTT.